This T cell receptor (beta chain) is drawn from a study of cytomegalovirus exposure and HLA in healthy donors. The study, taken as a whole, reports: The authors later found most CMV-associated TCR beta chains appeared HLA-restricted. TRBV6-2, TRBV6-3 and some other V segments were unresolvable in 87-base-pair reads.

Vbeta (60) and Jbeta (13) primers were used in the PCR. Repertoires were generated with immunoSEQ multiplex PCR, while TCRdb's copy carries only in-frame clones and drops some. The repertoire includes under 150,000 clones, around three quarters of them detected once, and approximately 1.7% sits in the top ten. On this clone: Its antigen is still unknown.

V was trimmed by 0 bases and J by 8 bases, leaving 13 bases between them. From germline, CDR1 is SGHVS and CDR2 FNYEAQ. CDR3 length: 14 residues. V gene TRBV7-6 combines with J gene TRBJ1-2; D is possibly TRBD1 (5 bases). The sequence was obtained from a woman between 50 and 59 years old in good health and CMV-seronegative. The material sequenced was PBMCs. CDR3 sequence reads: CASSLARREGGYTF. The CDR3 DNA is TGTGCCAGCAGCTTAGCGCGCAGGGAGGGCGGCTACACCTTC.